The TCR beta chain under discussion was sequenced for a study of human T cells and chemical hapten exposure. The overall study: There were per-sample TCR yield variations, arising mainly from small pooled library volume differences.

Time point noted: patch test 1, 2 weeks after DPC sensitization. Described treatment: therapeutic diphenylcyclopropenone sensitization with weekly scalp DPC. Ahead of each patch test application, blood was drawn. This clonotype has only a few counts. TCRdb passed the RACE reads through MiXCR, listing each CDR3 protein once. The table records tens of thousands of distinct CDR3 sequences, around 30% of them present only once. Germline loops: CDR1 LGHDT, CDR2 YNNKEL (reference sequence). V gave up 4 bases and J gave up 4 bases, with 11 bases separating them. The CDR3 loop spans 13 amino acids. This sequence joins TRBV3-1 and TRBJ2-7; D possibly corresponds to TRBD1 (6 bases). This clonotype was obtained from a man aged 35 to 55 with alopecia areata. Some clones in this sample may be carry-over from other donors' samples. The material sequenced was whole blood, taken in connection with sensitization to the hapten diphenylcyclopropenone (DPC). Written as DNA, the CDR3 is TGTGCCAGCAGCCCCTACAGGGAGTACGAGCAGTACTTC. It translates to CASSPYREYEQYF.